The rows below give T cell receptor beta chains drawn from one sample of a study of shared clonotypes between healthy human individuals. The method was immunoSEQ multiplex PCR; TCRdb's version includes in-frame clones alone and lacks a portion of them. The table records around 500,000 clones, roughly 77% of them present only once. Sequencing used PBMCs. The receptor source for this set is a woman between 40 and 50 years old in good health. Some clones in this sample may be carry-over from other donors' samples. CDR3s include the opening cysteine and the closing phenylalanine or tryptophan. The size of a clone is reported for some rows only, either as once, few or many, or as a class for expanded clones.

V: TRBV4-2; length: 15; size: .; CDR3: CASSQEVNNPYEQYF
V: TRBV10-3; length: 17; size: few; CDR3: CAISESSGAGSYYGYTF
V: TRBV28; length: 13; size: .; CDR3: CASSPRAGGEQFF
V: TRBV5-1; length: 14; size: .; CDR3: CASSLGAGEETQYF
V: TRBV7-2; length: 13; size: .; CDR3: CASGGQGRTEAFF
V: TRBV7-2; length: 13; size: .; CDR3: CASSLLGKAEAFF
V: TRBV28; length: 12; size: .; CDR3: CAAGSANEKLFF
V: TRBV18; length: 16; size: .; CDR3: CASSTTGGQGNTEAFF
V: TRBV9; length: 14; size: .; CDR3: CASSVEGSRGELFF
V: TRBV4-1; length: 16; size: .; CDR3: CASSQVLAANTGELFF
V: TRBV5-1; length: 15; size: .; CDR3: CASSFRDRLQETQYF
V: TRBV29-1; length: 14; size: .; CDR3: CSVVAGPPADTQYF
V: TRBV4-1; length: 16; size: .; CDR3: CASSPGLATNTGELFF
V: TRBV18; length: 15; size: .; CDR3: CASSPMSGVNSEQYF
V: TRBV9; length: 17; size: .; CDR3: CASSVETSGTNTGELFF
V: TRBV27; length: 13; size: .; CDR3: CASSTPAGNTIYF
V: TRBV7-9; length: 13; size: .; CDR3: CASIPPNTGELFF
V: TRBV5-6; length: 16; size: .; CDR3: CASSLVGLAGNYEQYF
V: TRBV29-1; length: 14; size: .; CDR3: CSVRGTAANYGYTF
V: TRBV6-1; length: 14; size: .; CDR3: CASNPDRVGQPQHF
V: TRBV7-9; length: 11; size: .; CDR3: CASSLDGQLFF
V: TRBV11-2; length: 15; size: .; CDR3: CASSSLGGNTGELFF
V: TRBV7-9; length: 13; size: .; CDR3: CASSLRLTYEQYF
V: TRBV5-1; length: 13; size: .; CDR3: CASRGTGGWEQYF
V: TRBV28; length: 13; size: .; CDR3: CASVDRATDTQYF
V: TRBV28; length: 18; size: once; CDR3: CASSLYRLAGGGTDTQYF
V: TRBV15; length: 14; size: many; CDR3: CATGRTADNSPLHF
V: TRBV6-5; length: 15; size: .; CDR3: CASSIDSATNEKLFF
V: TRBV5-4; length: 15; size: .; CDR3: CASSSGTGTNNEQFF
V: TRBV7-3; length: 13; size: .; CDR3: CASSSGLGNEQFF
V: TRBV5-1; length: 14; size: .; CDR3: CASSSRTGTYEQYF
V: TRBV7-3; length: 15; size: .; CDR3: CASSPLAGVNNEQFF
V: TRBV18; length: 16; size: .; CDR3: CASSPTGDSANYGYTF
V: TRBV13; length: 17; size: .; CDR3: CASSITLATRAKNIQYF
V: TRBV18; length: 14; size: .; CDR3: CASSPEYRSYEQYF
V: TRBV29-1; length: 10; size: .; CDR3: CSVAWETQYF
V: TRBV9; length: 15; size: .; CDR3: CASSTSQGRNTEAFF
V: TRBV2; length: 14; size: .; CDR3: CASILREAYNEQFF
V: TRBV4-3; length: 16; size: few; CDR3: CASSQTSGNVAGELFF
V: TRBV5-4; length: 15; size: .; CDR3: CASSTPDRGRETQYF
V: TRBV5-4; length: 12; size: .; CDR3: CASSSARDQQFF
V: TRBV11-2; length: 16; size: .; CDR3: CASSFILAGGTDTQYF
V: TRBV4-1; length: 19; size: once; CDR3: CASSHWRLAERGSYNEQFF
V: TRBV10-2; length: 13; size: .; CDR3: CAILGAGSYEQYF
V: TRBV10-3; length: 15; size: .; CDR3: CATKISTDGTDTQYF
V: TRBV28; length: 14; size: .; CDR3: CAHAGAGGGNTIYF
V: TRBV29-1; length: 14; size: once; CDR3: CSVEEGRGGTEAFF